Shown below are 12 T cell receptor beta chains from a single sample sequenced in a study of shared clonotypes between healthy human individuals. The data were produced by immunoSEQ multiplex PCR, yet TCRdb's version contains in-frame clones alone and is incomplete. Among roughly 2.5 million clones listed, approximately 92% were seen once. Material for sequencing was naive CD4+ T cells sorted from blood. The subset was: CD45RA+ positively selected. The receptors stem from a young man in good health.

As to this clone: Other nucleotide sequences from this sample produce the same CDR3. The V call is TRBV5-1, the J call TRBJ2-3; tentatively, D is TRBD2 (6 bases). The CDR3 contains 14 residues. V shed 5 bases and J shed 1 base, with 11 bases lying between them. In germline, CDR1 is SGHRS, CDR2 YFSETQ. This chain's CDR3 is CASSRGGGTDTQYF. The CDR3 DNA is TGCGCCAGCAGTCGAGGCGGGGGCACAGATACGCAGTATTTT.

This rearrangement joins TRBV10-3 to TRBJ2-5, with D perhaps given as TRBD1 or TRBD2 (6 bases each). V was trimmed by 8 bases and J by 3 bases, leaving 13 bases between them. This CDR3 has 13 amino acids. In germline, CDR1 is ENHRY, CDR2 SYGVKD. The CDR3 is CAISPGAEETQYF. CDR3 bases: TGTGCCATCTCCCCGGGGGCAGAAGAGACCCAGTACTTC.

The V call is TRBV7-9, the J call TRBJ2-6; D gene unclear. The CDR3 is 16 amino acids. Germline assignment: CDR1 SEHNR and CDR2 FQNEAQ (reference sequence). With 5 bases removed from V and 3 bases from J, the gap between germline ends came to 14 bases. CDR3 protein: CASSPARAVGANVLTF. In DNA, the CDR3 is TGTGCCAGCAGCCCAGCTAGGGCGGTTGGGGCCAACGTCCTGACTTTC.

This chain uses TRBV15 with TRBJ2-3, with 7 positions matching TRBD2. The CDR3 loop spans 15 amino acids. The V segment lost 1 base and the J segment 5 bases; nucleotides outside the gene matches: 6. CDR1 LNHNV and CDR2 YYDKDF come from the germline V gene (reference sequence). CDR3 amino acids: CATSRGSAGKDTQYF. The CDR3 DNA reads TGTGCCACCAGCAGAGGCTCAGCGGGGAAAGATACGCAGTATTTT.

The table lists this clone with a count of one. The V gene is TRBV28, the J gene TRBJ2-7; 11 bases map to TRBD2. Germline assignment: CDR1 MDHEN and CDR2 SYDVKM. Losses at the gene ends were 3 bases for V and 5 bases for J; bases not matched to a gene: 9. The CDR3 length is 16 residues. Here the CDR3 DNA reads TGTGCCAGCAGTTTTTCGATAGCGGGGGGGCACGACGAGCAGTACTTC. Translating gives CASSFSIAGGHDEQYF.

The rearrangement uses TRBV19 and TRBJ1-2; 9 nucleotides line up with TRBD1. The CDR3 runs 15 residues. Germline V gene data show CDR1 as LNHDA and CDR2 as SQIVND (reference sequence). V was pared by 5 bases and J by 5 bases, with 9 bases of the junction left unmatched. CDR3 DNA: TGTGCCAGTAGTGCGACAGGGGGACCTGGTTATGGCTACACCTTC. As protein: CASSATGGPGYGYTF. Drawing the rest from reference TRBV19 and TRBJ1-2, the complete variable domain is DGGITQSPKYLFRKEGQNVTLSCEQNLNHDAMYWYRQDPGQGLRLIYYSQIVNDFQKGDIAEGYSVSREKKESFPLTVTSAQKNPTAFYLCASSATGGPGYGYTFGSGTRLTVV.

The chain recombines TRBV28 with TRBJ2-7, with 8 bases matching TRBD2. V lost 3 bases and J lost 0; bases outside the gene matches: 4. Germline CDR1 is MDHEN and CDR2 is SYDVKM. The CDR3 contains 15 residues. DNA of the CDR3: TGTGCCAGCAGTTTTGCGGGGGGAAGCTCCTACGAGCAGTACTTC. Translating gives CASSFAGGSSYEQYF.

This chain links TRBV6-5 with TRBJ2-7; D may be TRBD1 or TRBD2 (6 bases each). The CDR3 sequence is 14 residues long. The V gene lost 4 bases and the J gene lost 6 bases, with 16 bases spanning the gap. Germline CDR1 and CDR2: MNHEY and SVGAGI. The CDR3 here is CASSWSRGGGEQYF. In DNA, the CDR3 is TGTGCCAGCAGTTGGTCCAGGGGAGGAGGCGAGCAGTACTTC.

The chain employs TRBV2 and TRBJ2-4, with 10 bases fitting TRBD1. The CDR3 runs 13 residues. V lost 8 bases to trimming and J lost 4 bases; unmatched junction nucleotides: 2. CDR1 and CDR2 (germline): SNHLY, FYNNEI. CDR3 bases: TGTGCCAGCGACAGGGGGCCAAAAAACATTCAGTACTTC. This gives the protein CASDRGPKNIQYF.

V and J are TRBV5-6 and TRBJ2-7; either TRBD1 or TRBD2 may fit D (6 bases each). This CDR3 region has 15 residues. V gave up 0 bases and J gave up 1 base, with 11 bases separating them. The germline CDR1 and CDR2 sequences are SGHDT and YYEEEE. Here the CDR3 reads CASSLVTGRSYEQYF. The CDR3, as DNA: TGTGCCAGCAGCTTGGTCACAGGGAGGTCCTACGAGCAGTACTTC.

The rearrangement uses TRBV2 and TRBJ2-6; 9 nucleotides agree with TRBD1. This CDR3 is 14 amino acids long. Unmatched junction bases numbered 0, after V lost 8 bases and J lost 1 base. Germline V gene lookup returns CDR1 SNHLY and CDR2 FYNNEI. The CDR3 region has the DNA TGTGCCAGCGGACAGGGGTCTGGGGCCAACGTCCTGACTTTC. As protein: CASGQGSGANVLTF. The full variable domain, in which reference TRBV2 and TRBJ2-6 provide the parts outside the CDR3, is EPEVTQTPSHQVTQMGQEVILRCVPISNHLYFYWYRQILGQKVEFLVSFYNNEISEKSEIFDDQFSVERPDGSNFTLKIRSTKLEDSAMYFCASGQGSGANVLTFGAGSRLTVL.

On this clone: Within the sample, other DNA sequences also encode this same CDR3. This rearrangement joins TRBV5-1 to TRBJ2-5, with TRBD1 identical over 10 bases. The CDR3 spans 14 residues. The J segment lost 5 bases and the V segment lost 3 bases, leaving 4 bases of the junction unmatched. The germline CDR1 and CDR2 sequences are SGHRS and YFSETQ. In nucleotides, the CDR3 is TGCGCCAGCAGCTCGACAGGGGGCGGGGAGACCCAGTACTTC. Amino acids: CASSSTGGGETQYF.